This T cell receptor beta chain is from a study of CD8 T cells in ankylosing spondylitis. In TCRdb, the 5' RACE reads were re-called with MiXCR into one record per CDR3 protein. The data hold 150,000 to 200,000 distinct CDR3 sequences, with roughly 18% observed a single time. Sequencing input: blood, either unsorted or a sorted T cell fraction (not recorded which). The TCR comes from a male donor between 10 and 30 years old with ankylosing spondylitis or in good health (not recorded which).

The CDR3 bases are TGCGCCAGCAGCCAAGGACAGGGCGGGGGTCAGCCCCAGCATTTT. Protein product: CASSQGQGGGQPQHF. This chain uses TRBV4-1 with TRBJ1-5; TRBD1 aligns across 7 bases. V trimming: 1 base; J trimming: 6 bases; junction bases outside the gene matches: 6. Per the germline V gene, CDR1 is MGHRA and CDR2 is YSYEKL. The CDR3 is 15 amino acids.